These 4 T cell receptor beta chains were sequenced from one sample in a study of cytomegalovirus exposure and HLA in healthy donors. The PCR contained 60 Vbeta and 13 Jbeta primers. The repertoire was sequenced with immunoSEQ multiplex PCR; TCRdb's copy has only in-frame clones and lacks some. Among roughly 90,000 clones listed, 84% were seen once. Sequenced sample: PBMCs. The receptors were gathered from a man between 18 and 29 years old in good health and CMV-seronegative.

CDR3 coding DNA: TGTGCCAGCAGTTCAGGCTCGGCAGGGTCCTACGAGCAGTACTTC. Encoded protein: CASSSGSAGSYEQYF. The chain uses TRBV28 and TRBJ2-7, with D perhaps matching TRBD1 (5 bases). CDR3 size: 15 residues. V was pared by 4 bases and J by 1 base, with 14 bases between. CDR1 MDHEN and CDR2 SYDVKM come from the germline V gene.

This clone was observed once. The V call is TRBV28, the J call TRBJ2-1; tentatively, D is TRBD2 (6 bases). Germline CDR1 and CDR2: MDHEN and SYDVKM. The CDR3 is 15 residues long. With 6 bases removed from V and 1 base from J, the gap between germline ends came to 13 bases. The CDR3: CASRSGSGSYNEQFF. Here the CDR3 DNA reads TGTGCCAGCAGGTCCGGGAGTGGGTCCTACAATGAGCAGTTCTTC.

The chain uses TRBV4-1 and TRBJ1-5; no clear D gene. The germline V and J ends were trimmed by 0 bases and 2 bases, with 8 bases remaining between them. The CDR3 loop spans 15 amino acids. Germline CDR1 reads MGHRA; CDR2 reads YSYEKL. The CDR3 DNA follows: TGCGCCAGCAGCCAAGATCTTTATGGCAATCAGCCCCAGCATTTT. Protein sequence: CASSQDLYGNQPQHF.

The CDR3 is CASRAPDRKTEAFF. CDR3 nucleotide sequence: TGTGCCAGCAGGGCCCCCGATCGTAAAACTGAAGCTTTCTTT. The chain recombines TRBV6-1 with TRBJ1-1; D gene unclear. V lost 6 bases and J lost 5, with 16 bases in between. CDR3 length: 14 residues. The germline V gene has CDR1 MNHNS and CDR2 SASEGT.